Listed below are T cell receptor beta chains from one sample, sequenced in a study of T-cell memory formation after mild COVID-19. TCRdb re-derived calls from the 5' RACE reads in MiXCR, one entry per CDR3 protein. The top ten clones hold 13% of a sample with approximately 430,000 distinct CDR3 sequences, more than 20% of them seen once. Sequencing was performed on PBMCs or a T cell subset sorted from them (not recorded which). The receptors originated from an adult woman who had mild COVID-19 (a few samples of this study predate the infection). Cell type and time point are not known. CDR3s include the opening cysteine and the closing phenylalanine or tryptophan. The order of the fields is V gene, CDR3 protein.

TRBV11-2 | CASSPLAGGFGTQYF
TRBV12-3/TRBV12-4 | CASRLSGEPTYEQYF
TRBV29-1 | CSVEELRQDSTDTQYF
TRBV7-6 | CASSRLLASSTDTQYF
TRBV12-3/TRBV12-4 | CASKNGRGVVEGDEQFF
TRBV6-5 | CASSYRTAYGYTF
TRBV6-1 | CASSFRTGNSPLHF
TRBV12-3/TRBV12-4 | CAISGGRETQYF
TRBV11-2 | CASSSPLTHEQYF
TRBV4-3 | CASSQDGISKLFF
TRBV12-5 | CASGYYHGFPTF
TRBV4-1 | CASSHPRTSEQETQYF
TRBV7-9 | CASSYRDTRKDEQFF
TRBV29-1 | CSVRTGSNQPQHF